The rows below give T cell receptor beta chains drawn from one sample of a study of early T cells in non-severe SARS-CoV-2 infection. Each CDR3 protein gets one entry after TCRdb re-called the 5' RACE reads with MiXCR. This table has tens of thousands of distinct CDR3 sequences, less than 15% appearing once. Sequencing used whole blood, obtained at baseline. Source of these receptors: an adult who was a healthcare worker with PCR-confirmed SARS-CoV-2 infection or an uninfected control (not recorded which). Each CDR3 is given with its conserved first and last residue.

v_call,j_call,cdr3_aa
TRBV5-4,TRBJ1-2,CASSLIGANYGYTF
TRBV5-1,TRBJ2-7,CASSYGGQAPSYEQYF
TRBV25-1,TRBJ1-6,CASSEPYPRPLHF
TRBV3-1,TRBJ2-3,CASSQGGSSTQYF
TRBV19,TRBJ2-7,CASSSGTGFYEQYF
TRBV12-3/TRBV12-4,TRBJ2-1,CASSLGREADEQFF
TRBV20-1,TRBJ1-6,CSARVGGRGYNSPLHF
TRBV6-6,TRBJ2-2,CASREGSTGELFF
TRBV6-2/TRBV6-3,TRBJ2-7,CASKGLITYEQYF
TRBV11-2,TRBJ2-6,CASSPFEAGANVLTF
TRBV5-5,TRBJ2-5,CASSFITTQETQYF
TRBV6-5,TRBJ2-5,CASRPTSLETQYF
TRBV6-1,TRBJ2-5,CASSERSAVVLQETQYF
TRBV7-2,TRBJ2-1,CASRYASGNEQFF
TRBV27,TRBJ2-1,CASVSREGSRGGNEQFF
TRBV20-1,TRBJ2-2,CSARRGGELFF
TRBV12-3/TRBV12-4,TRBJ2-7,CASSLGAEFTYEQYF
TRBV4-3,TRBJ1-1,CASSQDTGSKAFF